The rows below give T cell receptor beta chains drawn from one sample of a study of neoadjuvant nivolumab and ipilimumab in lung cancer. Clones were sequenced by immunoSEQ multiplex PCR, and TCRdb holds only the in-frame ones, with some missing. The sample has 30,000 or so clones, 83% seen once. The starting material was tumor tissue, obtained after neoadjuvant nivolumab, alone or with ipilimumab, at or shortly before surgery. The source of these receptors is an adult with non-small cell lung cancer. Both conserved end residues are trimmed from each CDR3. Fields, in order: V gene, CDR3 protein.

>TRBV9
ASSANGRFNEQF
>TRBV30
AWSVLGAPSYEQY
>TRBV5-1
ASSRGEWNTGELF
>TRBV29-1
SVEIEQNQPQH
>TRBV19
ASSQGLAGVVYEQF
>TRBV15
ATSRLCFRNFSTEAF
>TRBV5-5
ASSFGLRSNEQF
>TRBV5-1
ASSRQQNEKLF
>TRBV9
ASSVAAATYEQY
>TRBV18
ASSPGPRGRPAYEQY
>TRBV18
ASSPIPGHNTGELF
>TRBV6-5
ASSRGTTDTQY
>TRBV6-5
ASRTSGTYEKLF
>TRBV6-5
ASSLSYYSNEQF
>TRBV7-2
ASSLDRGLVPDTQY
>TRBV28
ASSLGTGAYGYT
>TRBV27
ASSTLGTGVGETQY
>TRBV6-5
ASSPQGGADGYT
>TRBV30
AWSVDRPQH
>TRBV5-1
ASSNGLAGGTDTQY
>TRBV13
ASSYNTGELF
>TRBV5-1
ASSLGTSGDTDTQY
>TRBV19
ASSIATGTEYGYT
>TRBV29-1
SVEGFISRGTNTEAF
>TRBV7-2
ASSQRGGREGEQY
>TRBV28
ASSLLAGIGDEQF